A selection of T cell receptor beta chains follows, all from one sample in a study of CD8 T cells in ankylosing spondylitis. TCRdb re-derived calls from the 5' RACE reads in MiXCR, one entry per CDR3 protein. The sample contains 100,000 to 150,000 distinct CDR3 sequences, 17% of which appear only once. The source material was blood, either unsorted or a sorted T cell fraction (not recorded which). Receptors were obtained from a male donor with ankylosing spondylitis. The CDR3 runs from the conserved cysteine through the conserved F or W. Fields, in order: CDR3 length, D gene, V gene, clone size, J gene, CDR3 protein, CDR3 DNA. D genes are given only for firm matches. For some rows the clone size is stated as once, few or many, or as a class when expanded; others skip it.

cdr3_length: 16
d_call: -
v_call: TRBV27
clone_size: few
j_call: TRBJ1-2
cdr3_aa: CASSLSRVGANYGYTF
cdr3_nt: TGTGCCAGCAGTTTATCCCGAGTAGGCGCTAACTATGGCTACACCTTC

cdr3_length: 11
d_call: -
v_call: TRBV25-1
clone_size: few
j_call: TRBJ1-2
cdr3_aa: CASGANYGYTF
cdr3_nt: TGTGCCAGCGGGGCTAACTATGGCTACACCTTC

cdr3_length: 15
d_call: -
v_call: TRBV12-3/TRBV12-4
clone_size: few
j_call: TRBJ2-2
cdr3_aa: CASNYRGLNTGELFF
cdr3_nt: TGTGCCAGCAATTACAGGGGACTGAACACCGGGGAGCTGTTTTTT

cdr3_length: 12
d_call: -
v_call: TRBV30
clone_size: -
j_call: TRBJ2-1
cdr3_aa: CAWNQGTNEQFF
cdr3_nt: TGTGCCTGGAATCAGGGGACAAACGAGCAGTTCTTC

cdr3_length: 18
d_call: -
v_call: TRBV12-3/TRBV12-4
clone_size: -
j_call: TRBJ2-1
cdr3_aa: CASSLELSVFSGYNEQFF
cdr3_nt: TGTGCCAGCAGTTTAGAATTATCGGTTTTTAGTGGCTACAATGAGCAGTTCTTC

cdr3_length: 14
d_call: TRBD2
v_call: TRBV6-1
clone_size: few
j_call: TRBJ2-7
cdr3_aa: CASSPRGSFYEQYF
cdr3_nt: TGTGCCAGCAGTCCTCGCGGGAGTTTCTACGAGCAGTACTTC

cdr3_length: 13
d_call: -
v_call: TRBV6-2/TRBV6-3
clone_size: -
j_call: TRBJ1-1
cdr3_aa: CASNLGGTTEAFF
cdr3_nt: TGTGCCAGCAACCTAGGGGGTACGACTGAAGCTTTCTTT

cdr3_length: 14
d_call: -
v_call: TRBV27
clone_size: many
j_call: TRBJ1-5
cdr3_aa: CASSLGGSNQPQHF
cdr3_nt: TGTGCCAGCAGTTTGGGGGGAAGCAATCAGCCCCAGCATTTT

cdr3_length: 13
d_call: TRBD1
v_call: TRBV12-3/TRBV12-4
clone_size: many
j_call: TRBJ1-2
cdr3_aa: CASSHGTAHGYTF
cdr3_nt: TGTGCCAGCAGTCACGGGACAGCGCATGGCTACACCTTC

cdr3_length: 12
d_call: -
v_call: TRBV7-9
clone_size: few
j_call: TRBJ2-1
cdr3_aa: CASSPAVNEQFF
cdr3_nt: TGTGCCAGCAGCCCAGCGGTGAATGAGCAGTTCTTC

cdr3_length: 17
d_call: TRBD2
v_call: TRBV2
clone_size: few
j_call: TRBJ2-3
cdr3_aa: CASSERLAGWSTDTQYF
cdr3_nt: TGTGCCAGCAGTGAACGGTTAGCGGGATGGAGCACAGATACGCAGTATTTT

cdr3_length: 14
d_call: -
v_call: TRBV27
clone_size: many
j_call: TRBJ1-5
cdr3_aa: CASSLEGFNQPQHF
cdr3_nt: TGTGCCAGCAGTTTAGAGGGATTCAATCAGCCCCAGCATTTT

cdr3_length: 14
d_call: -
v_call: TRBV7-2
clone_size: many
j_call: TRBJ1-1
cdr3_aa: CASSLHGEWTEAFF
cdr3_nt: TGTGCCAGCAGCTTGCATGGGGAGTGGACTGAAGCTTTCTTT

cdr3_length: 14
d_call: -
v_call: TRBV7-9
clone_size: few
j_call: TRBJ2-7
cdr3_aa: CASSLSPRSYEQYF
cdr3_nt: TGTGCCAGCAGCTTAAGCCCTAGGTCCTACGAGCAGTACTTC

cdr3_length: 15
d_call: -
v_call: TRBV7-6
clone_size: -
j_call: TRBJ1-4
cdr3_aa: CASSLAALDVEKQFF
cdr3_nt: TGTGCCAGCAGCTTAGCTGCCCTGGATGTGGAAAAACAGTTTTTT

cdr3_length: 18
d_call: TRBD2
v_call: TRBV11-1
clone_size: -
j_call: TRBJ2-5
cdr3_aa: CASSDDEGAGDFQETQYF
cdr3_nt: TGTGCCAGCAGCGATGACGAAGGAGCGGGAGATTTCCAAGAGACCCAGTACTTC

cdr3_length: 16
d_call: TRBD1
v_call: TRBV27
clone_size: few
j_call: TRBJ2-1
cdr3_aa: CASSPQGASSYNEQFF
cdr3_nt: TGTGCCAGCAGTCCTCAGGGGGCGAGCTCCTACAATGAGCAGTTCTTC

cdr3_length: 16
d_call: -
v_call: TRBV10-3
clone_size: few
j_call: TRBJ2-3
cdr3_aa: CATSPLGHLLGDTQYF
cdr3_nt: TGTGCCACATCCCCCCTGGGACACTTGTTGGGAGATACGCAGTATTTT

cdr3_length: 12
d_call: TRBD2
v_call: TRBV2
clone_size: -
j_call: TRBJ2-2
cdr3_aa: CASRLASGELFF
cdr3_nt: TGTGCCAGCAGACTAGCGAGCGGGGAGCTGTTTTTT

cdr3_length: 16
d_call: -
v_call: TRBV20-1
clone_size: few
j_call: TRBJ2-1
cdr3_aa: CSAVLVGVDTYNEQFF
cdr3_nt: TGCAGTGCCGTACTTGTGGGTGTTGATACCTACAATGAGCAGTTCTTC

cdr3_length: 13
d_call: -
v_call: TRBV27
clone_size: few
j_call: TRBJ2-7
cdr3_aa: CASSQGGTYEQYF
cdr3_nt: TGTGCCAGCAGTCAAGGGGGTACCTACGAGCAGTACTTC

cdr3_length: 16
d_call: -
v_call: TRBV4-3
clone_size: -
j_call: TRBJ2-7
cdr3_aa: CASSQDLGTATYEQYF
cdr3_nt: TGCGCCAGCAGCCAAGACTTAGGGACGGCGACCTACGAGCAGTACTTC

cdr3_length: 17
d_call: -
v_call: TRBV6-5
clone_size: -
j_call: TRBJ2-6
cdr3_aa: CASSYVSVATGANVLTF
cdr3_nt: TGTGCCAGCAGTTACGTTTCGGTCGCAACGGGGGCCAACGTCCTGACTTTC

cdr3_length: 18
d_call: TRBD1
v_call: TRBV29-1
clone_size: few
j_call: TRBJ2-7
cdr3_aa: CSVEDTGQGEKGLYEQYF
cdr3_nt: TGCAGCGTTGAAGACACAGGACAGGGGGAAAAAGGACTCTACGAGCAGTACTTC

cdr3_length: 17
d_call: -
v_call: TRBV6-5
clone_size: few
j_call: TRBJ1-1
cdr3_aa: CASSYSSGGGLNTEAFF
cdr3_nt: TGTGCCAGCAGTTACTCCTCGGGGGGCGGATTGAACACTGAAGCTTTCTTT

cdr3_length: 14
d_call: TRBD1
v_call: TRBV15
clone_size: few
j_call: TRBJ2-7
cdr3_aa: CATSARDSPYEQYF
cdr3_nt: TGTGCCACCAGCGCCCGGGACAGCCCCTACGAGCAGTACTTC

cdr3_length: 16
d_call: -
v_call: TRBV29-1
clone_size: many
j_call: TRBJ2-2
cdr3_aa: CSVGIRGGANTGELFF
cdr3_nt: TGCAGCGTTGGGATCAGGGGAGGTGCAAACACCGGGGAGCTGTTTTTT

cdr3_length: 15
d_call: TRBD2
v_call: TRBV4-1
clone_size: many
j_call: TRBJ2-1
cdr3_aa: CASSLRGGTHTEQFF
cdr3_nt: TGCGCCAGCAGCCTTCGCGGGGGAACTCATACTGAGCAGTTCTTC

cdr3_length: 17
d_call: TRBD2
v_call: TRBV3-1
clone_size: -
j_call: TRBJ2-1
cdr3_aa: CASSQDRLAGVYNEQFF
cdr3_nt: TGTGCCAGCAGCCAAGATCGGCTAGCGGGGGTCTACAATGAGCAGTTCTTC

cdr3_length: 14
d_call: -
v_call: TRBV9
clone_size: -
j_call: TRBJ1-5
cdr3_aa: CASSPVGGPQPQHF
cdr3_nt: TGTGCCAGCAGCCCAGTGGGGGGCCCTCAGCCCCAGCATTTT

cdr3_length: 15
d_call: -
v_call: TRBV7-3
clone_size: -
j_call: TRBJ2-3
cdr3_aa: CASSFKPGSTDTQYF
cdr3_nt: TGTGCCAGCAGCTTTAAACCGGGGAGCACAGATACGCAGTATTTT

cdr3_length: 18
d_call: TRBD2
v_call: TRBV7-8
clone_size: -
j_call: TRBJ2-2
cdr3_aa: CASSSGLAGSLNTGELFF
cdr3_nt: TGTGCCAGCAGCTCGGGACTAGCGGGATCCCTTAACACCGGGGAGCTGTTTTTT

cdr3_length: 16
d_call: -
v_call: TRBV7-9
clone_size: -
j_call: TRBJ2-7
cdr3_aa: CASRPEGLIPSYEQYF
cdr3_nt: TGTGCCAGTCGTCCGGAGGGACTTATCCCTTCCTACGAGCAGTACTTC

cdr3_length: 15
d_call: TRBD1
v_call: TRBV28
clone_size: few
j_call: TRBJ1-6
cdr3_aa: CASSLDRGVDSPLHF
cdr3_nt: TGTGCCAGCAGTTTGGACAGGGGTGTGGATTCACCCCTCCACTTT

cdr3_length: 17
d_call: -
v_call: TRBV3-1
clone_size: few
j_call: TRBJ1-1
cdr3_aa: CASSQDWVGDLRTEAFF
cdr3_nt: TGTGCCAGCAGCCAAGATTGGGTCGGGGACCTAAGAACTGAAGCTTTCTTT

cdr3_length: 12
d_call: -
v_call: TRBV19
clone_size: -
j_call: TRBJ2-7
cdr3_aa: CASSIGTYEQYF
cdr3_nt: TGTGCCAGTAGTATTGGGACGTACGAGCAGTACTTC

cdr3_length: 15
d_call: TRBD1
v_call: TRBV5-1
clone_size: -
j_call: TRBJ2-7
cdr3_aa: CASSLDTGTAYEQYF
cdr3_nt: TGCGCCAGCAGCTTGGACACCGGGACAGCCTACGAGCAGTACTTC

cdr3_length: 15
d_call: TRBD2
v_call: TRBV29-1
clone_size: few
j_call: TRBJ2-5
cdr3_aa: CSVEGLAGVWETQYF
cdr3_nt: TGCAGCGTTGAAGGACTAGCGGGAGTCTGGGAGACCCAGTACTTC

cdr3_length: 12
d_call: -
v_call: TRBV25-1
clone_size: many
j_call: TRBJ1-5
cdr3_aa: CASSNSLGPQHF
cdr3_nt: TGTGCCAGCAGTAACAGCCTTGGGCCCCAGCATTTT